Sequencing of this T cell receptor beta chain was carried out in a study of blood T cell repertoires in COVID-19. Per germline, CDR1 ENHRY and CDR2 SYGVKD. This CDR3 has 14 amino acids. The V and J ends lost 11 bases and 1 base, in that order; junction bases with no gene match: 6. Sequencing was performed with immunoSEQ multiplex PCR; in TCRdb, only in-frame clones are kept and a portion is missing. The data show approximately 100,000 clones, 70% to 90% seen once. The chain recombines TRBV10-3 with TRBJ2-3; TRBD2 matches at 10 bases. This receptor was identified in a woman aged 60 to 75 with acute or convalescent COVID-19. Material for sequencing was peripheral blood. The CDR3 region is CASKGTSGTDTQYF. CDR3 DNA sequence: TGTGCCTCCAAAGGGACTAGCGGCACAGATACGCAGTATTTT.